These T cell receptor beta chains were read from a single sample in a study of CD8 T cells in ankylosing spondylitis. MiXCR, run by TCRdb on the 5' RACE reads, gives a single entry per CDR3 protein. The data contain roughly 230,000 distinct CDR3 sequences, 18% of them seen just once; the ten biggest clones take up roughly a third. The sequenced sample was blood, either unsorted or a sorted T cell fraction (not recorded which). The receptors originated from a male donor with ankylosing spondylitis or in good health (not recorded which). Each CDR3 is given without its conserved first and last residue.

V gene,J gene,CDR3 length,CDR3 protein
TRBV27,TRBJ2-2,11,ASSLDGPGELF
TRBV12-3/TRBV12-4,TRBJ2-3,9,ASFFLDTQY
TRBV12-3/TRBV12-4,TRBJ2-4,12,ASSFDGLENIQY
TRBV29-1,TRBJ2-4,11,SVATGRGSIQY
TRBV29-1,TRBJ2-6,14,SVIGDRASGANVLT
TRBV12-3/TRBV12-4,TRBJ2-7,13,ASTPKGGRDNEQY
TRBV4-1,TRBJ1-4,15,ASSREGVPLTNEKLF
TRBV4-2,TRBJ2-1,14,ASSHTVLGSYNEQF
TRBV4-1,TRBJ2-1,13,ASSAPTSGSNEQF
TRBV29-1,TRBJ1-1,10,SAQTGQIEAF
TRBV25-1,TRBJ2-7,11,ASSVLAGSEQY
TRBV6-5,TRBJ2-6,14,ASSYSQVPGANVLT
TRBV3-1,TRBJ2-2,14,ASSQEGGQGTGELF
TRBV7-3,TRBJ2-2,14,ASSFGQTANTGELF
TRBV6-1,TRBJ2-1,14,ASRLSSGSGYNEQF
TRBV15,TRBJ2-7,15,ATSRVLAGDKNYEQY
TRBV28,TRBJ2-7,11,ASILTGDGEQY
TRBV20-1,TRBJ2-7,12,SARDRSGGYEQY
TRBV27,TRBJ2-7,13,ASSFEAGRRYEQY
TRBV30,TRBJ2-7,11,AWSHLTDYEQY
TRBV12-5,TRBJ1-1,12,ASAEGPVNTEAF
TRBV12-3/TRBV12-4,TRBJ2-1,12,ASSLTTLLDEQF
TRBV20-1,TRBJ2-7,11,SARRLAGAEQY
TRBV6-2/TRBV6-3,TRBJ2-7,12,ASRPRGQNYEQY
TRBV12-3/TRBV12-4,TRBJ2-7,12,ASSSVGLTYEQY
TRBV6-2/TRBV6-3,TRBJ2-1,14,ASSMLAEGSYNEQF
TRBV29-1,TRBJ2-7,10,SVETDAYEQY
TRBV5-1,TRBJ2-7,13,ASSFNRPGVDEQY